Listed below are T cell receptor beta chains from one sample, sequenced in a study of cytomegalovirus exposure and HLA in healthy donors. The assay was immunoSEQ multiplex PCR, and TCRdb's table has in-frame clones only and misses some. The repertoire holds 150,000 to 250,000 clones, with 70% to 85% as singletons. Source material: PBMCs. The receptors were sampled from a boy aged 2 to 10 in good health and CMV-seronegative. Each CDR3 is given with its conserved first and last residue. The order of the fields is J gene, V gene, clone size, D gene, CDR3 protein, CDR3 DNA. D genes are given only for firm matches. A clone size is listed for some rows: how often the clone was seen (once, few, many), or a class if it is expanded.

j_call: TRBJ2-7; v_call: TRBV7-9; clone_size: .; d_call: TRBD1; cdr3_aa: CASSLKQGAGEQYF; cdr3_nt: TGTGCCAGCAGCTTAAAACAGGGGGCTGGCGAGCAGTACTTC
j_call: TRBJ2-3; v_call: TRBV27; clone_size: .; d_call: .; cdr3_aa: CASSSYGGATDTQYF; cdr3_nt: TGTGCCAGCAGTTCGTATGGGGGCGCGACAGATACGCAGTATTTT
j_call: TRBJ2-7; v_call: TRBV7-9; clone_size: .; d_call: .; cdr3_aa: CASSYPHGTAYSYEQYF; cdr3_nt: TGTGCCAGCAGCTACCCCCACGGGACTGCTTATTCCTACGAGCAGTACTTC
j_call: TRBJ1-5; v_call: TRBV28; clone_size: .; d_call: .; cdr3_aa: CASSSYPTDQPQHF; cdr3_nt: TGTGCCAGCAGTTCGTACCCCACTGATCAGCCCCAGCATTTT
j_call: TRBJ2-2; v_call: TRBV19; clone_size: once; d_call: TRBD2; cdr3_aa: CAGATPRRPTGGADTGELFF; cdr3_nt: TGTGCCGGGGCCACGCCGAGAAGGCCCACCGGGGGGGCCGACACCGGGGAGCTGTTTTTT
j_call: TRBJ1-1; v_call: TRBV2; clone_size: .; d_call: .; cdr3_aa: CASSVDWATEAFF; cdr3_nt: TGTGCCAGCAGTGTGGATTGGGCCACTGAAGCTTTCTTT
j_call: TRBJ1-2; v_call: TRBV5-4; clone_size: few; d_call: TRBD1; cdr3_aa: CASRTGTGAHYGYTF; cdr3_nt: TGTGCCAGCAGGACTGGGACAGGGGCGCACTATGGCTACACCTTC
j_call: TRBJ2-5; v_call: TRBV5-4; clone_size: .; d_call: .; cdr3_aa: CASSLRGPRVKEETQYF; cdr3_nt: TGTGCCAGCAGCTTGAGGGGCCCTAGAGTTAAGGAAGAGACCCAGTACTTC
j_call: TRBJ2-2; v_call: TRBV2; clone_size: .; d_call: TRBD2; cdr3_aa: CASSKRVAGGPVTGELFF; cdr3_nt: TGTGCCAGCAGTAAAAGGGTAGCGGGGGGGCCGGTCACCGGGGAGCTGTTTTTT
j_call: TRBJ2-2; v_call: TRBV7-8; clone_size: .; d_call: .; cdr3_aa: CASSLSRGVTGELFF; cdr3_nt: TGTGCCAGCAGCTTATCCAGGGGGGTCACCGGGGAGCTGTTTTTT
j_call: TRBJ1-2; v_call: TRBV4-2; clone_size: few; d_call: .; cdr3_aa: CASSQDPHSIYGYTF; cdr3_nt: TGTGCCAGCAGCCAAGACCCCCACAGCATCTATGGCTACACCTTC
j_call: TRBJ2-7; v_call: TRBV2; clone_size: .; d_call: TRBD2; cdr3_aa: CASSVGGTQEKQYF; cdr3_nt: TGTGCCAGCAGTGTGGGAGGGACCCAGGAAAAACAGTACTTC
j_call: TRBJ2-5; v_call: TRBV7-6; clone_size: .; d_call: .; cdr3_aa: CASSPARTWGAQYF; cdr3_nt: TGTGCCAGCAGCCCTGCCCGGACGTGGGGGGCCCAGTACTTC
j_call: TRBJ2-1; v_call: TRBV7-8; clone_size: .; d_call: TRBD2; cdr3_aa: CASSLDSGGSSYNEQFF; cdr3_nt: TGTGCCAGCAGCTTAGATAGCGGGGGGTCCTCCTACAATGAGCAGTTCTTC
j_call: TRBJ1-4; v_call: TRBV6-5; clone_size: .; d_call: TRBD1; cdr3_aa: CATRNGQGGEKLFF; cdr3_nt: TGTGCCACCCGGAACGGACAGGGTGGTGAAAAACTGTTTTTT
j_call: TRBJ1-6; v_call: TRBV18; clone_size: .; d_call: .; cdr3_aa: CASSEQGENNSPLHF; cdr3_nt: TGTGCCAGCTCAGAACAGGGAGAGAATAATTCACCCCTCCACTTT
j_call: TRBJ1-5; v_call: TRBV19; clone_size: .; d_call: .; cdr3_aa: CASISGKDSNQPQHF; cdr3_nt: TGTGCCAGTATTTCGGGGAAAGATAGCAATCAGCCCCAGCATTTT
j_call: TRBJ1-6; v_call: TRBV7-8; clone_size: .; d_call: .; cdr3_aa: CASSFREGGNSPLHF; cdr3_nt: TGTGCCAGCAGCTTTAGGGAAGGGGGAAATTCACCCCTCCACTTT
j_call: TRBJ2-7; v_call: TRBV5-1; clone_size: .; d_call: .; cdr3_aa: CASSSEAGSLGNEQYF; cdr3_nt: TGCGCCAGCAGCTCCGAGGCCGGGTCCCTAGGCAACGAGCAGTACTTC
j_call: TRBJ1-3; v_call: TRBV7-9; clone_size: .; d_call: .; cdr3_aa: CASSLVGGSSGNTIYF; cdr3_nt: TGTGCCAGCAGCTTAGTAGGCGGATCCTCTGGAAACACCATATATTTT
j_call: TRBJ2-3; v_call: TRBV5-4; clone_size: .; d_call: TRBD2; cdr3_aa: CASTTSGGGADTQYF; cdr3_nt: TGTGCCAGCACCACTAGCGGGGGAGGGGCAGATACGCAGTATTTT
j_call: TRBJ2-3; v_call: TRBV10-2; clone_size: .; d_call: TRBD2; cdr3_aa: CASRDHRPPGRATDTQYF; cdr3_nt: TGCGCCAGCAGGGACCACCGACCCCCCGGGAGGGCCACAGATACGCAGTATTTT
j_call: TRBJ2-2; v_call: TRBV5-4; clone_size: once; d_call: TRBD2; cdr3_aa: CASSASGGRGTGELFF; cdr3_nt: TGTGCCAGCAGCGCCTCGGGGGGGCGGGGCACCGGGGAGCTGTTTTTT
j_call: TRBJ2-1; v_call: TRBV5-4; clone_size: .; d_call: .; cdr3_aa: CASSGRTTRREQFF; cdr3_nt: TGTGCCAGCAGCGGAAGGACTACCCGCCGGGAGCAGTTCTTC
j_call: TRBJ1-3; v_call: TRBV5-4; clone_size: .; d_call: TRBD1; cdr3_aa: CASSSGTGGNTIYF; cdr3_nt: TGTGCCAGCAGCTCCGGGACAGGTGGAAACACCATATATTTT
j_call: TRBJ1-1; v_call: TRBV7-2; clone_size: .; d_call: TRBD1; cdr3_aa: CASSFRTGTNTEAFF; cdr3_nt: TGTGCCAGCAGCTTCCGGACAGGGACGAACACTGAAGCTTTCTTT
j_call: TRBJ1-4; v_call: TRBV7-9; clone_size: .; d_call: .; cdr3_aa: CASSLHGLNEKLFF; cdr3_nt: TGTGCCAGCAGCTTACACGGACTAAATGAAAAACTGTTTTTT
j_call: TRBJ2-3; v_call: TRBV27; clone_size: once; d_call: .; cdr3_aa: CASSSPQDTDTQYF; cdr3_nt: TGTGCCAGCAGTTCCCCCCAGGACACAGATACGCAGTATTTT
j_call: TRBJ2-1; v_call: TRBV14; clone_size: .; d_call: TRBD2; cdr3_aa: CASSQLGTSLASEQFF; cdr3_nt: TGTGCCAGCAGCCAACTCGGGACTAGCCTCGCTTCTGAGCAGTTCTTC
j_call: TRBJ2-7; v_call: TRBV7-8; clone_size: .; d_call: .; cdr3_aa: CASSSPNRPFRAYEQYF; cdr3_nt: TGTGCCAGCAGCTCCCCTAACAGGCCGTTCCGAGCCTACGAGCAGTACTTC
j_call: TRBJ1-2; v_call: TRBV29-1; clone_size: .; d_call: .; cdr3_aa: CSVERGPDSRYGYTF; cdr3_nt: TGCAGCGTTGAACGGGGCCCGGACAGCCGGTATGGCTACACCTTC
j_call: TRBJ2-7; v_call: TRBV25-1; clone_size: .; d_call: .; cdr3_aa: CASSGGANSAYEQYF; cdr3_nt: TGTGCCAGCAGCGGAGGTGCGAACAGTGCCTACGAGCAGTACTTC
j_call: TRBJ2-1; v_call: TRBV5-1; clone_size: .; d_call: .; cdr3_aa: CASSLGRAMGEQFF; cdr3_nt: TGCGCCAGCAGCTTGGGCAGGGCCATGGGTGAGCAGTTCTTC
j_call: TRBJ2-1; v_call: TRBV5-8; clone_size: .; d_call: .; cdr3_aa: CASSFKPGERFF; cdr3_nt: TGTGCCAGCAGCTTTAAACCAGGGGAGAGGTTCTTC
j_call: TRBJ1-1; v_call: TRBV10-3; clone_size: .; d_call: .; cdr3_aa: CAINAAGNTEAFF; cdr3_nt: TGTGCCATCAACGCTGCGGGGAACACTGAAGCTTTCTTT
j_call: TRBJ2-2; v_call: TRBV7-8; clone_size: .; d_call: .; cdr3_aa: CASSSSGTSRTTGELFF; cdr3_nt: TGTGCCAGCAGCTCGTCCGGGACTTCGAGAACCACCGGGGAGCTGTTTTTT
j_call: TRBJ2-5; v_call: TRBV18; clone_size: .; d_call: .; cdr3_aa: CASSPDLATQETQYF; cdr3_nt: TGTGCCAGCTCACCGGATCTAGCGACCCAAGAGACCCAGTACTTC
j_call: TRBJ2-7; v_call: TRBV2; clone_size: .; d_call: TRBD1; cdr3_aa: CASSEGTGPTYEQYF; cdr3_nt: TGTGCCAGCAGTGAAGGGACAGGACCGACCTACGAGCAGTACTTC
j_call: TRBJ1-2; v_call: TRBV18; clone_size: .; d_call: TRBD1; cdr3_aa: CASSFLPGQNPNYGYTF; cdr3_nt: TGTGCCAGCTCCTTCCTTCCGGGACAGAACCCCAACTATGGCTACACCTTC